This TCR beta chain was captured by sequencing in a study of blood T cell repertoires in COVID-19. Study-level information: Donors in the United States, Italy and Spain gave samples during acute or convalescent COVID-19.

Trimming left V 1 base short and J 4 bases short, with 11 bases between. The CDR3 length is 14 residues. Per the germline V gene, CDR1 is SGHTA and CDR2 is FQGNSA. TCRdb's copy holds only in-frame clones and misses some; the assay was immunoSEQ multiplex PCR. The sample records around 76,000 clones, approximately 80% being singletons. The sample consisted of peripheral blood. The chain uses TRBV7-2 and TRBJ2-7, with a tentative D call TRBD1 (5 bases). The receptor was isolated from a woman aged 65 to 85 with acute or convalescent COVID-19. In DNA, the CDR3 is TGTGCCAGCAGCTTAGACTGGGGCACGTACGAGCAGTACTTC. This sequence encodes CASSLDWGTYEQYF.